This T cell receptor beta chain was recovered during a study of cytomegalovirus exposure and HLA in healthy donors. Study findings and constraints: No immune exposure information besides CMV serostatus was available. Follow-up analysis later connected one missense variant in DCLRE1C with trimming of TCR beta V- and J-genes. In a later analysis, a genetic analysis reported fewer productive-TCR N-insertions in an Asian-associated ancestry cluster than the cohort average.

In the PCR, 60 Vbeta and 13 Jbeta primers were used. Method: immunoSEQ multiplex PCR; TCRdb's copy keeps in-frame clones and lacks some. Of 130,000 to 150,000 clones in the sample, approximately 80% are singletons; the top ten hold 4.5% to 6%. Unrecorded immune exposures were likely, despite nominal health at sampling. With regard to this clone: As yet, its antigen is unknown.

The germline V gene has CDR1 SGHDN and CDR2 FVKESK. This CDR3 comprises 14 residues. The junction had 5 bases not matched to a gene; V was cut back by 3 bases and J by 4 bases. This sequence originates from a male donor in good health and CMV-seronegative. The chain joins TRBV14 to TRBJ1-2; 7 bases match TRBD1. Sequencing used PBMCs. The DNA for the CDR3 is TGTGCCAGCAGCCATGCCGGGACAGTCTATGGCTACACCTTC. Protein: CASSHAGTVYGYTF.